The 9 T cell receptor beta chains given below trace back to one sample, sequenced in a study of cytomegalovirus exposure and HLA in healthy donors. The PCR had 60 Vbeta and 13 Jbeta primers. Libraries were prepared by immunoSEQ multiplex PCR; TCRdb keeps only in-frame clonotypes and omits some of them. This table holds about 92,000 clones. Sequencing was performed on PBMCs. The receptors originated from a man aged 50 to 60 in good health and CMV-seropositive.

The CDR3 is CASSQPLGSGSNEQFF. The CDR3 DNA follows: TGCGCCAGCAGCCAACCCCTCGGTAGCGGGAGCAATGAGCAGTTCTTC. V usage is TRBV4-3 and J usage is TRBJ2-1; 9 bases match TRBD2. J was trimmed by 6 bases and V by 2 bases; bases with no gene match: 8. The CDR3 is 16 residues long. Germline loops: CDR1 LGHNA, CDR2 YSLEER.

This chain joins TRBV2 and TRBJ1-5; 7 bases align to TRBD1. V trimming: 6 bases; J trimming: 4 bases; junction bases outside the gene matches: 12. This CDR3 is 16 amino acids long. CDR1 is SNHLY and CDR2 is FYNNEI in the germline V gene. CDR3 amino acids: CASRETTGAGNQPQHF. The CDR3, as DNA: TGTGCCAGCAGGGAGACCACAGGGGCGGGGAATCAGCCCCAGCATTTT.

This chain links TRBV7-2 with TRBJ1-1; D not certain. The germline V and J ends were trimmed by 2 bases and 1 base, with 5 bases remaining between them. This CDR3 has 13 residues. Germline V lookup: CDR1 SGHTA, CDR2 FQGNSA. In nucleotides, the CDR3 is TGTGCCAGCAGCTTACACGGGAACACTGAAGCTTTCTTT. This sequence encodes CASSLHGNTEAFF. Drawing the rest from reference TRBV7-2 and TRBJ1-1, the complete variable domain is GAGVSQSPSNKVTEKGKDVELRCDPISGHTALYWYRQSLGQGLEFLIYFQGNSAPDKSGLPSDRFSAERTGGSVSTLTIQRTQQEDSAVYLCASSLHGNTEAFFGQGTRLTVV.

The rearrangement joins TRBV29-1 to TRBJ2-7; D unclear. Germline assignment: CDR1 SQVTM and CDR2 ANQGSEA. The CDR3 totals 12 residues. Deletions cut 4 bases from V and 2 bases from J, with 9 bases between. The DNA for the CDR3 is TGCAGCGTTGGGGCGAGCCCCTACGAGCAGTACTTC. Translated, it gives CSVGASPYEQYF.

The CDR3 DNA sequence: TGTGCCAGCAGCCTTGGACAGTCAACCTACGAGCAGTACTTC. Encoded protein: CASSLGQSTYEQYF. This chain joins TRBV13 and TRBJ2-7; a weak D match, TRBD1 (6 bases). V was pared by 5 bases and J by 2 bases, with 13 bases between. Germline V CDR1 and CDR2: PRHDT, FYEKMQ (reference sequence). The CDR3 is 14 residues long. The entire variable domain, with the rest obtained from reference TRBV13 and TRBJ2-7, is as follows: AAGVIQSPRHLIKEKRETATLKCYPIPRHDTVYWYQQGPGQDPQFLISFYEKMQSDKGSIPDRFSAQQFSDYHSELNMSSLELGDSALYFCASSLGQSTYEQYFGPGTRLTVT.

The V call is TRBV6-6, the J call TRBJ2-5; TRBD2 is a possible D gene (7 bases). V lost 6 bases, J lost 4 bases, and 12 bases lay in between. The CDR3 totals 13 residues. Per germline, CDR1 MNHNY and CDR2 SVGAGI (reference sequence). CDR3 region: CASRPGEGETQYF. The CDR3 region has the DNA TGTGCCAGCAGACCAGGGGAGGGAGAGACCCAGTACTTC.

The V gene is TRBV30, the J gene TRBJ1-2; D gene ambiguous. The CDR3 runs to 13 residues. V lost 2 bases, J lost 0 bases, and 7 bases lay in between. CDR1 and CDR2 from the germline V gene are GTSNPN and SVGIG (reference sequence). CDR3 DNA sequence: TGTGCCTGGAGTCAGGACTCTAACTATGGCTACACCTTC. This translates into CAWSQDSNYGYTF.

CDR3 sequence (DNA): TGTGCCAGCAGCTTAGGGGACGGGAGGGCCCCCAATGAGCAGTTCTTC. It yields the protein CASSLGDGRAPNEQFF. The chain couples TRBV11-3 to TRBJ2-1, with 8 bases aligning to TRBD2. J lost 6 bases, V lost 1 base, and 8 bases had no gene match. The CDR3 covers 16 residues. Germline CDR1 and CDR2: SGHNT and YENEEA.

The J gene is TRBJ2-1, the V gene TRBV30, with TRBD2 identical over 8 bases. The germline CDR1 and CDR2 sequences are GTSNPN and SVGIG (reference sequence). With V trimmed by 3 bases and J by 10 bases, 11 bases remained unmatched. CDR3 length equals 14 residues. In nucleotides, the CDR3 is TGTGCCTGGAGCGGACTAGCAGCAACAATGGAGCAGTTCTTC. This encodes CAWSGLAATMEQFF.